These 32 T cell receptor beta chains originate from one sample sequenced in a study of T-cell reconstitution after alpha-beta-depleted transplantation in children. Construction of the TCRbeta library involved unique molecular identifiers. TCRdb reprocessed the PCR reads with MiXCR, giving one entry per CDR3 protein. The repertoire holds around 500,000 distinct CDR3 sequences, with approximately 13% as singletons. The material was PBMCs from the stem cell graft donor, obtained from the stem cell graft. These receptors were taken from a human donor who donated a stem cell graft to a child with combined immunodeficiency.

This sequence joins TRBV29-1 and TRBJ2-5, with D perhaps given as TRBD1 or TRBD2 (6 bases each). With 6 bases removed from V and 4 bases from J, the gap between germline ends came to 12 bases. This CDR3 is 12 amino acids long. Germline V gives CDR1 SQVTM, CDR2 ANQGSEA. This CDR3 reads CSVRPGAETQYF. As DNA, the CDR3 is TGCAGCGTCCGACCGGGGGCAGAGACCCAGTACTTC.

In DNA, the CDR3 is TGTGCCAGCCGGGACAACTATGAAAAACTGTTTTTT. Its protein product is CASRDNYEKLFF. The V gene is TRBV10-3, the J gene TRBJ1-4; a possible D gene is TRBD1 (6 bases). The CDR3 contains 12 residues. Per germline, CDR1 ENHRY and CDR2 SYGVKD. The V gene lost 10 bases and the J gene lost 6 bases, with 12 bases spanning the gap.

This clonotype was recorded many times. V gene TRBV7-9 combines with J gene TRBJ1-5; 8 bases align to TRBD1. In germline, CDR1 is SEHNR, CDR2 FQNEAQ (reference sequence). With 1 base clipped from V and 5 bases from J, the junction kept 16 bases outside the gene matches. The length of the CDR3 is 19 residues. The CDR3 spells CASSLVSRTGKGVDQPQHF. Written as DNA, the CDR3 is TGTGCCAGCAGCTTAGTTTCCCGGACAGGGAAGGGGGTCGATCAGCCCCAGCATTTT.

This clonotype appeared a single time. The V gene is TRBV7-6, the J gene TRBJ2-7, with D hard to call. In germline, CDR1 is SGHVS, CDR2 FNYEAQ. Trimming took off 5 bases at V and 5 bases at J, with 13 bases between the two ends. The CDR3 sequence is 13 residues long. The CDR3 spells CASSTGDGHEQYF. Here the CDR3 DNA reads TGTGCCAGCAGCACCGGAGACGGGCACGAGCAGTACTTC.

At least ten counts were recorded for this clonotype. The V gene is TRBV10-3, the J gene TRBJ2-5, with D possibly called TRBD1 or TRBD2 (5 bases each). V was shortened by 7 bases and J by 6 bases, with 12 bases between the two germline ends. The CDR3 runs 12 residues. Germline loops: CDR1 ENHRY, CDR2 SYGVKD. The CDR3: CAITDTGQTQYF. DNA for the CDR3: TGTGCCATCACCGATACGGGACAGACCCAGTACTTC.

This clonotype was observed many times. The J gene is TRBJ2-2, the V gene TRBV12-3 or TRBV12-4, with 9 bases identical to TRBD2. V was clipped by 1 base and J by 6 bases; unmatched bases: 0. The CDR3 is 14 amino acids. CDR3 in amino acids: CASSLGLAAGELFF. DNA of the CDR3: TGTGCCAGCAGTTTAGGACTAGCGGCCGGGGAGCTGTTTTTT.

This clonotype was seen at least ten times. The gene calls are TRBV12-3 or TRBV12-4 and TRBJ2-2; 7 bases match TRBD2. V gave up 4 bases and J gave up 3 bases; unmatched junction bases: 5. The length of the CDR3 is 15 residues. This chain's CDR3 is CASSWGRVDTGELFF. Written as DNA, the CDR3 is TGTGCCAGCAGTTGGGGGAGGGTTGACACCGGGGAGCTGTTTTTT.

Details on this clonotype: Compared with germline, one end of the junction differs, possibly owing to a read error. This sequence joins TRBV20-1 and TRBJ2-5; 11 positions agree with TRBD2. Germline V CDR1 and CDR2: DFQATT, SNEGSKA (reference sequence). The CDR3 is 17 residues long. CDR3 sequence: CCARDWELAGVGETQYF. The CDR3 DNA sequence: TGCTGTGCTAGAGATTGGGAACTAGCGGGGGTAGGGGAGACCCAGTACTTC.

This clonotype has just a few counts. The chain recombines TRBV7-2 with TRBJ2-7; TRBD2 aligns across 8 bases. The V segment lost 4 bases and the J segment 7 bases; nucleotides outside the gene matches: 9. This CDR3 spans 14 amino acids. Germline-derived CDR1 and CDR2 are SGHTA and FQGNSA. The CDR3 region has the DNA TGTGCCAGCAGCTCGGGGGGGAACCTTCCGGAGCAGTACTTC. It translates to CASSSGGNLPEQYF.

This clonotype was seen at least ten times. A read error may be the cause here, since a much bigger clone is one base away. The chain has TRBV6-2 or TRBV6-3 and TRBJ2-5; no clear D. This CDR3 is 11 amino acids long. Germline lookup yields CDR1 MNHEY and CDR2 SVGEGT. Trimming cost V 6 bases and J 4 bases, with 6 bases left between them. CDR3: CASRDGETQYF. CDR3 nucleotide sequence: TGTGCCAGCAGAGATGGAGAGACCCAGTACTTC.

This clonotype appeared a few times. The chain joins TRBV7-9 to TRBJ1-3; D uncertain. Trimming stripped 1 base from V and 4 bases from J, with 8 bases between. This CDR3 spans 14 amino acids. Looked up from germline, CDR1 is SEHNR and CDR2 is FQNEAQ (reference sequence). CDR3: CASSLDSTGNTIYF. In nucleotides, the CDR3 is TGTGCCAGCAGCTTAGACTCAACGGGAAACACCATATATTTT.

The rearrangement uses TRBV7-8 and TRBJ1-5; the D gene is possibly TRBD1 (5 bases). There are 16 residues in the CDR3. V lost 6 bases and J 1 base, leaving 16 bases between the germline ends. The germline gives CDR1 SGHVS, CDR2 FQNEAQ. The CDR3 here is CASSFGGAMSNQPQHF. The CDR3 DNA reads TGTGCCAGCAGTTTTGGAGGGGCGATGAGCAATCAGCCCCAGCATTTT.

This clonotype was seen ten or more times. The rearrangement uses TRBV7-9 and TRBJ2-3, with D perhaps TRBD2 (5 bases). The V end was cut by 6 bases, the J end by 1 base, with 17 bases between. CDR3 length: 16 amino acids. Germline V gene sequence: CDR1 SEHNR, CDR2 FQNEAQ (reference sequence). The CDR3 DNA reads TGTGCCAGCAGTTCGAGGCGGGCCGCGGGCACAGATACGCAGTATTTT. Its translation: CASSSRRAAGTDTQYF.

This clonotype was counted ten times or more. V gene TRBV6-1 combines with J gene TRBJ2-1, with D possibly matching TRBD2 (6 bases). V lost 5 bases and J 6 bases, leaving 11 bases between the germline ends. The CDR3 totals 13 residues. Germline loops: CDR1 MNHNS, CDR2 SASEGT. This chain's CDR3 is CASSRGLINEQFF. CDR3 nucleotide sequence: TGTGCCAGCAGTCGGGGACTTATCAATGAGCAGTTCTTC.

This clonotype was observed at least ten times. J is TRBJ2-7 and V is TRBV29-1; 7 positions match TRBD1. The CDR3 has 14 residues. The V segment lost 1 base and the J segment 3 bases; nucleotides outside the gene matches: 6. The germline gives CDR1 SQVTM, CDR2 ANQGSEA. CDR3 sequence: CSVEGTGTDYEQYF. CDR3 DNA sequence: TGCAGCGTTGAAGGAACCGGGACAGACTACGAGCAGTACTTC.

This clonotype showed up many times. This sequence joins TRBV5-1 and TRBJ1-6; no clear D. The CDR3 has 13 residues. Germline assignment: CDR1 SGHRS and CDR2 YFSETQ. V was trimmed by 0 bases and J by 10 bases, leaving 8 bases between them. As DNA, the CDR3 is TGCGCCAGCAGCTTGGCGGGCCGCTCACCCCTCCACTTT. This codes for CASSLAGRSPLHF.

This clonotype was detected ten times or more. This chain connects TRBV15 to TRBJ2-3; 8 bases match TRBD2. Germline V gene sequence: CDR1 LNHNV, CDR2 YYDKDF (reference sequence). The junction had 8 bases not matched to a gene; V was cut back by 5 bases and J by 1 base. The CDR3 runs to 16 residues. Here the CDR3 DNA reads TGTGCCACCAGCCGACCGATGACTAGCGGCACAGATACGCAGTATTTT. Its protein product is CATSRPMTSGTDTQYF.

This clonotype has ten or more counts. V and J are TRBV6-1 and TRBJ2-3; maybe TRBD1 (5 bases). Trimming removed 5 bases from V and 6 bases from J, with 12 bases in between. The CDR3 is 13 amino acids. Germline loops: CDR1 MNHNS, CDR2 SASEGT. The CDR3 reads CASSKGWWDTQYF. The CDR3, as DNA: TGTGCCAGCAGTAAGGGGTGGTGGGATACGCAGTATTTT.

In this sample, this clonotype turned up a few times. V and J are TRBV15 and TRBJ2-7; TRBD1 is a possible D gene (7 bases). The CDR3 is made up of 15 amino acids. V lost 7 bases and J lost 1, with 17 bases in between. CDR1 is LNHNV and CDR2 is YYDKDF in the germline V gene (reference sequence). Here the CDR3 reads CATKEGASRSYEQYF. Here the CDR3 DNA reads TGTGCCACCAAGGAGGGGGCTAGCAGGTCCTACGAGCAGTACTTC.

This clonotype was observed a few times. The CDR3 sequence: CASSLSASGVLTDTQYF. The CDR3 DNA follows: TGTGCCAGCAGCTTGTCGGCTAGCGGGGTGCTCACAGATACGCAGTATTTT. The chain has TRBV5-6 and TRBJ2-3; 9 nucleotides line up with TRBD2. The germline CDR1 and CDR2 sequences are SGHDT and YYEEEE. The trim removed 1 base at V and 2 bases at J, leaving 8 bases unmatched. The CDR3 loop spans 17 amino acids.

This clonotype has just a few counts. This chain connects TRBV20-1 to TRBJ2-3, with 9 bases aligning to TRBD1. V lost 1 base to trimming and J lost 2 bases; unmatched junction nucleotides: 4. Germline assignment: CDR1 DFQATT and CDR2 SNEGSKA (reference sequence). The CDR3 sequence is 15 residues long. This CDR3 is CSARGTGAFTDTQYF. In DNA, the CDR3 is TGCAGTGCTAGAGGGACAGGGGCCTTCACAGATACGCAGTATTTT.

This chain joins TRBV24-1 and TRBJ2-2; no reliable D call. The V and J ends lost 7 bases and 0 bases respectively, with 5 bases between them. This CDR3 is built from 13 residues. CDR1 is KGHDR and CDR2 is SFDVKD in the germline V gene. The DNA for the CDR3 is TGTGCCACCAGGGGTTCGAACACCGGGGAGCTGTTTTTT. This codes for CATRGSNTGELFF.

The CDR3 reads CASSATSSRREQYF. The CDR3 DNA is TGTGCCAGCAGCGCGACTAGCAGCCGCCGCGAGCAGTACTTC. V gene TRBV6-1 combines with J gene TRBJ2-7; 7 positions match TRBD2. The CDR3 length is 14 residues. The germline V gene has CDR1 MNHNS and CDR2 SASEGT. After removal of 6 bases from V and 6 bases from J, the junction contained 11 bases not matched to a gene.

The chain combines TRBV12-5 with TRBJ2-3; the match to TRBD1 covers 8 bases. CDR1 LGHNT and CDR2 FRNRAP come from the germline V gene. V gave up 10 bases and J gave up 5 bases; unmatched junction bases: 8. The CDR3 extends over 13 amino acids. The CDR3 region has the DNA TGTGCTACCAGGACAGGGCATGAAGATACGCAGTATTTT. Its translation is CATRTGHEDTQYF.

The chain joins TRBV11-1 to TRBJ2-7; D is perhaps TRBD2 (5 bases). This CDR3 is 19 amino acids long. V was trimmed by 8 bases and J by 1 base, leaving 30 bases between them. Germline V CDR1 and CDR2: SGHAT, FQDESV (reference sequence). CDR3 sequence reads: CASLGSLKRGKYLSYEQYF. The CDR3 nucleotides read TGTGCCAGCTTAGGCTCCCTCAAAAGAGGGAAGTACTTATCCTACGAGCAGTACTTC.

This clonotype was detected many times. This chain links TRBV7-3 with TRBJ2-2; tentative D call: TRBD1 (6 bases). There are 15 residues in the CDR3. Germline CDR1 SGHTA, CDR2 FQGTGA. Trimming removed 6 bases from V and 5 bases from J, with 16 bases in between. The CDR3 coding sequence is TGTGCCAGCAGTCCAGACAGGATAGGGACCGGGGAGCTGTTTTTT. It encodes CASSPDRIGTGELFF.

This clonotype showed up just a few times. The V and J genes are TRBV4-1 and TRBJ1-1; D possibly corresponds to TRBD1 (5 bases). Germline CDR1 and CDR2: MGHRA and YSYEKL. The V end lost 5 bases, the J end lost 0 bases, and 13 bases lay between the germline ends. The CDR3 covers 15 residues. The CDR3 region has the DNA TGCGCCAGCAGCGAAGTGAGGGGATTGAACACTGAAGCTTTCTTT. This encodes CASSEVRGLNTEAFF.

The V call is TRBV6-1, the J call TRBJ2-5, with D perhaps assigned TRBD1 or TRBD2 (5 bases each). The CDR3 contains 14 residues. V was trimmed by 5 bases and J by 1 base, leaving 11 bases between them. Per germline, CDR1 MNHNS and CDR2 SASEGT. The CDR3 sequence is CASSPLGTQETQYF. The CDR3 region has the DNA TGTGCCAGCAGTCCCTTGGGGACCCAAGAGACCCAGTACTTC.

This clonotype was observed a handful of times. V and J are TRBV7-2 and TRBJ1-2; maybe TRBD1 (6 bases). CDR3 length: 16 residues. The germline V gene encodes CDR1 SGHTA and CDR2 FQGNSA. V was cut by 2 bases and J by 5 bases, with 18 bases left in between. This chain's CDR3 is CASSLRLGGQKYGYTF. CDR3 in DNA: TGTGCCAGCAGCTTAAGACTGGGGGGGCAGAAGTATGGCTACACCTTC. The whole variable domain, remainder taken from reference TRBV7-2 and TRBJ1-2, is GAGVSQSPSNKVTEKGKDVELRCDPISGHTALYWYRQSLGQGLEFLIYFQGNSAPDKSGLPSDRFSAERTGGSVSTLTIQRTQQEDSAVYLCASSLRLGGQKYGYTFGSGTRLTVV.

This clonotype was observed a few times. The chain employs TRBV5-1 and TRBJ2-3, with 7 bases matching TRBD2. The CDR3 is 15 amino acids. Trimming at V came to 4 bases and at J to 4 bases, leaving 9 bases not matched to a gene. Germline lookup yields CDR1 SGHRS and CDR2 YFSETQ. The CDR3 DNA is TGCGCCAGCAGCGGTTTAGCGGGTTACTCAGATACGCAGTATTTT. Its protein product is CASSGLAGYSDTQYF. Together with reference TRBV5-1 and TRBJ2-3, the CDR3 gives the full variable domain: KAGVTQTPRYLIKTRGQQVTLSCSPISGHRSVSWYQQTPGQGLQFLFEYFSETQRNKGNFPGRFSGRQFSNSRSEMNVSTLELGDSALYLCASSGLAGYSDTQYFGPGTRLTVL.

This clonotype came up many times. The chain employs TRBV5-6 and TRBJ2-1, with 9 bases that match TRBD2. CDR1 is SGHDT, CDR2 YYEEEE, per germline. This CDR3 contains 16 residues. After removal of 0 bases from V and 7 bases from J, the junction contained 8 bases not matched to a gene. The DNA of the CDR3 is TGTGCCAGCAGCTTGGCCTTGCGGGGGGGCCGGAATGAGCAGTTCTTC. Its protein is CASSLALRGGRNEQFF.

A few counts support this clonotype. The V call is TRBV6-5, the J call TRBJ2-5; D possibly uses TRBD1 or TRBD2 (5 bases each). The CDR3 runs to 13 residues. Germline CDR1 is MNHEY and CDR2 is SVGAGI. Trimming cost V 4 bases and J 1 base, with 7 bases left between them. DNA for the CDR3: TGTGCCAGCAGTTCCGGGACCCAAGAGACCCAGTACTTC. It encodes CASSSGTQETQYF.